What follows is one T cell receptor beta chain and its context. Amplification used 60 Vbeta primers and 13 Jbeta primers. Clones were read by immunoSEQ multiplex PCR, and TCRdb kept only the in-frame ones, dropping some. The sample lists under 200,000 clones, around 85% occurring once. The data derive from a study of cytomegalovirus exposure and HLA in healthy donors. The wider study: Researchers previously reported finding about 110 million unique TCR beta sequences from approximately 200 million T cells.

V was clipped by 4 bases and J by 6 bases, with 13 bases between them. The CDR3 is 13 residues long. Germline V gene sequence: CDR1 SGDLS, CDR2 YYNGEE. The receptor was derived from a man in his forties in good health and CMV-seronegative. V gene TRBV9 combines with J gene TRBJ1-1; D uncertain. What was sequenced was PBMCs. CDR3 bases: TGTGCCAGCAGCCGAGAGTTCATGGCTGAAGCTTTCTTT. As protein: CASSREFMAEAFF.